What follows are 22 T cell receptor beta chains derived from one specimen sequenced in a study of T-cell reconstitution after alpha-beta-depleted transplantation in children (dated by TCRdb to the mid-2010s). Library prep was done by PCR. The reads were generated on an Illumina HiSeq 2500. To normalize quantification of the TCRbeta repertoire, the TCR libraries were built with molecular barcoding that relied on unique molecular identifiers. The public sequencing data were trimmed at Q25 with fastp and processed into clonotypes with MiXCR by TCRdb, which kept only in-frame beta chains. Every distinct CDR3 protein forms one entry, paired with its most common genes and DNA. For this sample there are about 590,000 distinct CDR3 sequences; 10% to 15% appear just once. The ten largest account for 2% to 2.5% of the sample. According to the study, the label for this sample's treatment or condition signals: allogeneic hematopoietic cell transplantation with graft depleted of TCRalphabeta T cells and CD19 B cells.

This specimen consisted of PBMCs, mostly from graft donor cells, obtained 360 days after TCRalphabeta/CD19-depleted stem cell transplant. The receptor source for this set is a male patient aged 5 to 17 who had a stem cell transplant for acute myeloid leukemia, so the T cells may come from the graft donor.

This clonotype was picked up a small number of times. The J gene is TRBJ2-5, the V gene TRBV6-5; no clear D. CDR1 is MNHEY, CDR2 SVGAGI, per germline. CDR3 length equals 11 residues. Between the trimmed V and J ends, which lost 8 bases and 5 bases, there was a span of 9 bases. In DNA form, the CDR3 reads TGTGCCAGCCGAGATACGGAGACCCAGTACTTC. Its translation is CASRDTETQYF.

J is TRBJ2-5 and V is TRBV11-3, with D perhaps matching TRBD1 or TRBD2 (5 bases each). With 5 bases removed from V and 1 base from J, the gap between germline ends came to 11 bases. Germline assignment: CDR1 SGHNT and CDR2 YENEEA. The CDR3 loop spans 14 amino acids. DNA of the CDR3: TGTGCCAGCAGCCAACGGGACGGCCAAGAGACCCAGTACTTC. It yields the protein CASSQRDGQETQYF.

This clonotype was picked up a small number of times. The chain's CDR3 is CASSYFHRDRNTGELFF. The CDR3 DNA is TGTGCCAGCAGTTACTTCCACCGGGACAGGAACACCGGGGAGCTGTTTTTT. The chain employs TRBV6-5 and TRBJ2-2; 7 nucleotides align to TRBD1. The J segment lost 1 base and the V segment lost 1 base, leaving 6 bases of the junction unmatched. Germline CDR1 reads MNHEY; CDR2 reads SVGAGI. The CDR3 runs to 17 residues.

The V call is TRBV20-1, the J call TRBJ1-1; unclear D gene. The CDR3 contains 13 residues. The germline gives CDR1 DFQATT, CDR2 SNEGSKA (reference sequence). The V and J ends lost 5 bases and 2 bases respectively, with 12 bases between them. The CDR3 sequence: CSAGLPPNTEAFF. CDR3 sequence (DNA): TGCAGTGCTGGCCTCCCACCTAACACTGAAGCTTTCTTT.

There are many counts of this clonotype. The chain's CDR3 is CASSYSAGLNTGELFF. The CDR3 nucleotides read TGTGCCAGCAGTTACTCAGCGGGCCTCAACACCGGGGAGCTGTTTTTT. This rearrangement joins TRBV6-2 or TRBV6-3 to TRBJ2-2; a weak D match, TRBD2 (6 bases). CDR3 length: 16 residues. Germline V gene data show CDR1 as MNHEY and CDR2 as SVGEGT. V was clipped by 0 bases and J by 2 bases, with 10 bases between them.

This clonotype was observed at least ten times. The chain carries TRBV20-1 and TRBJ2-5, with D perhaps assigned TRBD1 or TRBD2 (7 bases each). V gave up 5 bases and J gave up 0 bases, with 16 bases separating them. CDR3 length: 15 amino acids. The germline gives CDR1 DFQATT, CDR2 SNEGSKA (reference sequence). The CDR3, as DNA: TGCAGTGCTGGGAGGGGACAGACGTACCAAGAGACCCAGTACTTC. Amino acid sequence: CSAGRGQTYQETQYF.

The table lists this clonotype with many counts. The chain has TRBV28 and TRBJ2-6; 7 nucleotides align to TRBD1. V trimming: 7 bases; J trimming: 0 bases; junction bases outside the gene matches: 6. CDR3 length equals 16 residues. CDR1 is MDHEN, CDR2 SYDVKM, per germline. CDR3 in amino acids: CASTGQVPSGANVLTF. The CDR3 DNA is TGTGCCAGCACCGGACAGGTTCCCTCTGGGGCCAACGTCCTGACTTTC.

The chain links TRBV20-1 to TRBJ2-7, with unresolved D. The length of the CDR3 is 12 residues. CDR1 DFQATT and CDR2 SNEGSKA come from the germline V gene (reference sequence). The CDR3 region has the DNA TGCAGCCTCCACCCGCCCACCTACGAGCAGTACTTC. The encoded protein is CSLHPPTYEQYF.

The V and J genes are TRBV12-3 or TRBV12-4 and TRBJ2-7; D tentatively reads TRBD1 or TRBD2 (6 bases each). CDR3 length: 13 residues. V shed 3 bases and J shed 11 bases, with 17 bases lying between them. CDR3 DNA sequence: TGTGCCAGCAGTTTCCGGCCCGACAGGAGGGAGTACTTC. As protein: CASSFRPDRREYF.

In its sample, this clonotype was seen a few times. The chain couples TRBV10-3 to TRBJ2-2; 12 bases agree with TRBD2. Per the germline V gene, CDR1 is ENHRY and CDR2 is SYGVKD. V dropped 4 bases and J dropped 0; count of bases not matched to a gene: 0. This CDR3 is 16 amino acids long. The CDR3 protein is CAISGLAGANTGELFF. CDR3 nucleotide sequence: TGTGCCATCAGTGGACTAGCGGGAGCGAACACCGGGGAGCTGTTTTTT.

In this sample, this clonotype turned up a few times. The chain has TRBV7-2 and TRBJ2-1; 9 bases match TRBD1. The CDR3 contains 17 residues. V shed 0 bases and J 5 bases; nucleotides not matched to a gene: 8. Germline V gene data show CDR1 as SGHTA and CDR2 as FQGNSA. In DNA, the CDR3 is TGTGCCAGCAGCTTAGCTGGGGGGACAGGGTCGGACAATGAGCAGTTCTTC. It codes for CASSLAGGTGSDNEQFF.

The V call is TRBV7-3, the J call TRBJ2-5, with TRBD2 matching over 9 bases. The V and J ends lost 1 base and 5 bases, in that order; junction bases with no gene match: 8. Per germline, CDR1 SGHTA and CDR2 FQGTGA. The CDR3 totals 16 residues. For the CDR3, the DNA is TGTGCCAGCAGCTTAATCGGGGGACTAGCTAGGGAGACCCAGTACTTC. It specifies CASSLIGGLARETQYF.

This clonotype has more than one count but fewer than ten. The gene calls are TRBV5-1 and TRBJ2-7, with D possibly matching TRBD2 (5 bases). The ends were cut back, 3 bases at V and 5 bases at J, with 15 bases in the middle. The V gene's germline CDR1 is SGHRS and CDR2 YFSETQ. The CDR3 is 14 residues long. CDR3 nucleotides: TGCGCCAGCAGCTGGGCCACTAGATCGGACGAGCAGTACTTC. It codes for CASSWATRSDEQYF. Full variable domain (remainder filled in from reference TRBV5-1 and TRBJ2-7): KAGVTQTPRYLIKTRGQQVTLSCSPISGHRSVSWYQQTPGQGLQFLFEYFSETQRNKGNFPGRFSGRQFSNSRSEMNVSTLELGDSALYLCASSWATRSDEQYFGPGTRLTVT.

The V gene is TRBV20-1, the J gene TRBJ2-7, with TRBD2 matching 7 bases. Trimming at V came to 5 bases and at J to 2 bases, leaving 9 bases not matched to a gene. The CDR3 is 14 amino acids. Germline CDR1 DFQATT, CDR2 SNEGSKA (reference sequence). The CDR3 region is CSAYVPGLPYEQYF. CDR3 nucleotides: TGCAGTGCTTACGTCCCGGGACTACCCTACGAGCAGTACTTC.

The rearrangement uses TRBV20-1 and TRBJ2-7; D is unresolved. Germline V gene lookup returns CDR1 DFQATT and CDR2 SNEGSKA (reference sequence). V was trimmed by 1 base and J by 6 bases, leaving 13 bases between them. The CDR3 is 13 residues long. The CDR3 DNA reads TGCAGTGCTAGAGCCCTGCCAGCAAGCGAGCAGTACTTC. Its translation is CSARALPASEQYF.

This clonotype has more than one count but fewer than ten. The chain recombines TRBV12-3 or TRBV12-4 with TRBJ1-5; D call uncertain. This CDR3 is built from 15 residues. The V end lost 4 bases, the J end lost 5 bases, and 15 bases lay between the germline ends. Here the CDR3 reads CASSSFLGLDQPQHF. In DNA form, the CDR3 reads TGTGCCAGCAGTTCTTTCTTAGGACTGGATCAGCCCCAGCATTTT.

This clonotype has just a few counts. V gene TRBV24-1 combines with J gene TRBJ2-1; D ambiguous. The CDR3 sequence is 13 residues long. Germline-derived CDR1 and CDR2 are KGHDR and SFDVKD. Deletions cut 0 bases from V and 7 bases from J, with 6 bases between. The CDR3 DNA reads as TGTGCCACCAGTGATTTGCAGGCTAATGAGCAGTTCTTC. Amino acids: CATSDLQANEQFF.

This clonotype was counted at least ten times. CDR3 sequence: CSAALDEQFF. Here the CDR3 DNA reads TGCAGTGCCGCCCTGGATGAGCAGTTCTTC. The chain employs TRBV20-1 and TRBJ2-1; no reliable D call. V lost 6 bases to trimming and J lost 8 bases, with 8 bases between them. Germline CDR1 and CDR2: DFQATT and SNEGSKA (reference sequence). There are 10 residues in the CDR3.

This clonotype has at least ten counts. The rearrangement uses TRBV14 and TRBJ1-1; unclear D gene. The V gene lost 3 bases and the J gene lost 9 bases, with 14 bases spanning the gap. This CDR3 comprises 13 residues. Germline-derived CDR1 and CDR2 are SGHDN and FVKESK. The CDR3 here is CASSHGPQLQAFF. Written as DNA, the CDR3 is TGTGCCAGCAGCCATGGGCCCCAATTACAAGCTTTCTTT.

V gene TRBV28 combines with J gene TRBJ1-4; perhaps TRBD1 as D (5 bases). The V end was cut by 6 bases, the J end by 2 bases, with 10 bases between. Germline CDR1 MDHEN, CDR2 SYDVKM. This CDR3 contains 14 residues. In nucleotides, the CDR3 is TGTGCCAGCAGAAGGGGCGGGACTAATGAAAAACTGTTTTTT. It specifies CASRRGGTNEKLFF.

This clonotype showed up many times. The chain employs TRBV15 and TRBJ2-5; D is ambiguous. The CDR3 is 12 amino acids. Trimming shortened V by 0 bases and J by 4 bases, and 3 bases separated the two germline ends. Germline CDR1 and CDR2: LNHNV and YYDKDF (reference sequence). CDR3 in amino acids: CATSRDGETQYF. In nucleotides, the CDR3 is TGTGCCACCAGCAGAGATGGAGAGACCCAGTACTTC. The complete variable domain, with remaining parts taken from reference TRBV15 and TRBJ2-5, reads DAMVIQNPRYQVTQFGKPVTLSCSQTLNHNVMYWYQQKSSQAPKLLFHYYDKDFNNEADTPDNFQSRRPNTSFCFLDIRSPGLGDTAMYLCATSRDGETQYFGPGTRLLVL.

This clonotype was seen a few times. This chain joins TRBV29-1 and TRBJ2-2; D may be TRBD1 (5 bases). The germline V and J ends were trimmed by 4 bases and 7 bases, with 13 bases remaining between them. The germline V gene encodes CDR1 SQVTM and CDR2 ANQGSEA. The CDR3 runs 13 residues. The CDR3 sequence: CSVGQKVGGELFF. The CDR3 nucleotides read TGCAGCGTTGGACAGAAGGTGGGCGGGGAGCTGTTTTTT.